Detailed here is one T cell receptor beta chain. Its antigen is currently unknown. This CDR3 contains 15 residues. V dropped 3 bases and J dropped 5 bases, with 17 bases sitting between them. Germline-derived CDR1 and CDR2 are SGHDT and YYEEEE. TCRdb keeps only in-frame clones here, not all; method: immunoSEQ multiplex PCR. The sample has almost 85,000 clones, roughly 89% seen once. The data are from a study of graft-versus-host responses after intestinal transplantation. At the level of the study: Anti-thymocyte globulin served as induction for all recipients, who then took tacrolimus and steroids for 2 to 4 years. Study results and caveats: Subjects displaying graft-donor T cell macrochimerism possessed elevated graft-versus-host to host-versus-graft clonal ratios inside allografts. GvH clonotypes were identified within recipient marrow, with a subset emerging first in ileum or blood.

J is TRBJ2-5 and V is TRBV5-6; the D gene is possibly TRBD2 (6 bases). This material consisted of unstimulated CD4+ T cells sorted from spleen or lymph node cells, taken before intestinal transplant. The source is a human donor who received an intestinal transplant. The CDR3 sequence is CASSSRGVGVETQYF. CDR3 DNA sequence: TGTGCCAGCAGCTCCCGCGGGGTAGGGGTGGAGACCCAGTACTTC.